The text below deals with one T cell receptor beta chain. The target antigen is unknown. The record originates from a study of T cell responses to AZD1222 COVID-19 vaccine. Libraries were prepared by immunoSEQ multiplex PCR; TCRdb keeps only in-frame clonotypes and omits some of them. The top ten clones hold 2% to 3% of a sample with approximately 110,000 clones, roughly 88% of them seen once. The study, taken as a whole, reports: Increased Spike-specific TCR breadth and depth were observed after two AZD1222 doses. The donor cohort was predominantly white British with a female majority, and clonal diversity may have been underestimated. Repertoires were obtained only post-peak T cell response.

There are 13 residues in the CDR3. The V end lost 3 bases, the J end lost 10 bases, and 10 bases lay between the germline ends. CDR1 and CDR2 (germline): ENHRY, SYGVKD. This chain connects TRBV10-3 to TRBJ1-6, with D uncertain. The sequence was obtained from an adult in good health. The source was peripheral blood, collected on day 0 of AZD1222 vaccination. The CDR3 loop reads CAISERADSPLHF. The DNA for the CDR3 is TGTGCCATCAGTGAACGGGCAGACTCACCCCTCCACTTT.